This TCR beta chain was sequenced during a study of blood T cell repertoires in COVID-19. At the level of the study: From T cells, B-cell-depleted T cells, or PBMCs came the material, which was cDNA or gDNA.

Original methodology: Reference gene primer amplification gave estimated nucleated cell counts. Repertoires were generated with immunoSEQ multiplex PCR, while TCRdb's copy carries only in-frame clones and drops some. That table gives V, J and clone size, and the DNA gave D and trimming. This table holds over 150,000 clones, about 80% found once. This clone was observed a single time. From germline, CDR1 is MNHEY and CDR2 SVGAGI. Trimming at V came to 8 bases and at J to 7 bases, leaving 12 bases not matched to a gene. This CDR3 region has 15 residues. The specimen was peripheral blood. This receptor was identified in a woman aged 60-75 years with acute or convalescent COVID-19. The V call is TRBV6-5, the J call TRBJ2-3; TRBD2 aligns across 10 bases. The CDR3 is CASRRMIAGGYTQYF. The CDR3, as DNA: TGTGCCAGCCGCCGCATGATAGCGGGGGGCTATACGCAGTATTTT.